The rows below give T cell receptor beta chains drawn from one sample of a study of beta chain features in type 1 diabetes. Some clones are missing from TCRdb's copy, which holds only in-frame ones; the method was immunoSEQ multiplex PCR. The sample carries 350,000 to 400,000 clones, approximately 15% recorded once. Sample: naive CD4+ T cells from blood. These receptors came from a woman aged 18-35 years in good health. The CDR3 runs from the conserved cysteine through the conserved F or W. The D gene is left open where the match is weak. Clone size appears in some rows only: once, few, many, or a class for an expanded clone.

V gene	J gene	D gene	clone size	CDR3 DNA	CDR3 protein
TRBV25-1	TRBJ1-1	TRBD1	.	TGTGCCAGCAGGAATGGCAGGACAGGCATGAACACTGAAGCTTTCTTT	CASRNGRTGMNTEAFF
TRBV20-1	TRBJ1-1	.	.	TGCAGTGCGCAGGGCCACACTGAAGCTTTCTTT	CSAQGHTEAFF
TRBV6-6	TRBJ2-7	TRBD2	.	TGTGCCAGCAGTTACCCCCAAGCGGGAGGGCGGGACGAGCAGTACTTC	CASSYPQAGGRDEQYF
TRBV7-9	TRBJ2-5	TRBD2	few	TGTGCCAGCAGCGCGGGACTAGCGGGAGGGCGTGAGACCCAGTACTTC	CASSAGLAGGRETQYF
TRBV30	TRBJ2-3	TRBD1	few	TGTGCCTCTACGGGACAGAGCACAGATACGCAGTATTTT	CASTGQSTDTQYF
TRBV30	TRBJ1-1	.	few	TGTGCCTGGGGGTCAGGTTCTCAAGCTTTCTTT	CAWGSGSQAFF
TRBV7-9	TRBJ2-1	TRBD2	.	TGTGCCAGCAGCCCAGCGGGGAGCATAGGTGAGCAGTTCTTC	CASSPAGSIGEQFF
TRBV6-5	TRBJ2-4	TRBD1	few	TGTGCCAGCAGGACTAACAGGGGGCGGACGGACATTCAGTACTTC	CASRTNRGRTDIQYF
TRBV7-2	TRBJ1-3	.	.	TGTGCCAGCAGCTTGCAGGGCGGAAACACCATATATTTT	CASSLQGGNTIYF
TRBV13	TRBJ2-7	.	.	TGTGCCAGCAGCCAACGGGGCTACGAGCAGTACTTC	CASSQRGYEQYF
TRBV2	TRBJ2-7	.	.	TGTGCCAGCAACCAAGGGACTTTCTACGAGCAGTACTTC	CASNQGTFYEQYF
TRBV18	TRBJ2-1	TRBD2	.	TGTGCCAGCTCACCACTAGCGGGAGGAACGAATGAGCAGTTCTTC	CASSPLAGGTNEQFF
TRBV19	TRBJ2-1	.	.	TGTGCCAGTAGTATAGGGAGAAAGCAGTTCTTC	CASSIGRKQFF
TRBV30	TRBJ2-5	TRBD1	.	TGTGCCTGGACCCGACAGGGTCTGGGAAAAGAGACCCAGTACTTC	CAWTRQGLGKETQYF
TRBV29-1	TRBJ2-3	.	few	TGCAGCGTTTCAGGACTCCTCTTAGATACGCAGTATTTT	CSVSGLLLDTQYF
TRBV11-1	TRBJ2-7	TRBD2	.	TGTGCCAGCAGCCAAGTCGGGACTACAGGTTACGAGCAGTACTTC	CASSQVGTTGYEQYF
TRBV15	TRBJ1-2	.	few	TGTGCCACCAGCAGAGGGACAGCGAACTATGGCTACACCTTC	CATSRGTANYGYTF
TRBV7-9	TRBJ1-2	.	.	TGTGCCAGCAGCTTGGGACTTCTTTATGGCTACACCTTC	CASSLGLLYGYTF